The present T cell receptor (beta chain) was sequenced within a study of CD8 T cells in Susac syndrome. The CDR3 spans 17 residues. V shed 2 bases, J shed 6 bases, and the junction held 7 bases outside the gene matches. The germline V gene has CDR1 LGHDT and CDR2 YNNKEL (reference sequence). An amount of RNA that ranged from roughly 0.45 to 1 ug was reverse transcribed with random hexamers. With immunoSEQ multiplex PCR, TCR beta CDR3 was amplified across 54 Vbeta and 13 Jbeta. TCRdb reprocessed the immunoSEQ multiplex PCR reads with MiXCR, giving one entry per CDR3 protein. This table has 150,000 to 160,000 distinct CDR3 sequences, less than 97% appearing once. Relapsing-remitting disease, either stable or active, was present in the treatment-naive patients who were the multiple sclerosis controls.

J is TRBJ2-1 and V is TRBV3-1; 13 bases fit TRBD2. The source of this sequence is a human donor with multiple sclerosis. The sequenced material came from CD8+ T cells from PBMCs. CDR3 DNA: TGTGCCAGCAGCCAATGGGGACTAGCGGGGAAGGGCAATGAGCAGTTCTTC. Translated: CASSQWGLAGKGNEQFF.